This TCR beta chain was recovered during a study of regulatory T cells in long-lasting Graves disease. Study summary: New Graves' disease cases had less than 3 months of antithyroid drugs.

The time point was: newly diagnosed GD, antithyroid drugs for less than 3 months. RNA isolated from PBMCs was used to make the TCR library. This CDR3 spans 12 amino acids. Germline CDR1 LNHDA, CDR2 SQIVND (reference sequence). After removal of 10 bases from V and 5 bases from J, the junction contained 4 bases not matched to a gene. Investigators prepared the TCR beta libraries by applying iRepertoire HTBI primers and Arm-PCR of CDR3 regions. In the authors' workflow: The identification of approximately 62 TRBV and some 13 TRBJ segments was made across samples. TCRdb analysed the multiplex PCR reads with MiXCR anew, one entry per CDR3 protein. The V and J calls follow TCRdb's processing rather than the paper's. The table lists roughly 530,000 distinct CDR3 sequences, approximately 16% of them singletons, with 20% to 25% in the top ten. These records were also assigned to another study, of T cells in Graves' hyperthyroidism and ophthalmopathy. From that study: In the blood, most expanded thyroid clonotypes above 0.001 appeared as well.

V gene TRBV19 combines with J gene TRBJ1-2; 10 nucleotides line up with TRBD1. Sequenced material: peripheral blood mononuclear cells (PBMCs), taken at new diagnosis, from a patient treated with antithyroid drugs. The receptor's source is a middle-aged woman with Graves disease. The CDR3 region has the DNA TGTGCCACCTCGGGACAGGGGTATGGCTACACCTTC. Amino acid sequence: CATSGQGYGYTF.